In its sample, the clone carrying this T cell receptor (beta chain) was seen a few times. Its antigen remains unidentified. The sample is drawn from a study of T cells after yellow fever vaccination. Each CDR3 protein gets one entry after TCRdb re-called the 5' RACE reads with MiXCR. Of about 550,000 distinct CDR3 sequences in the sample, under 25% are singletons; the top ten hold more than 13%. V lost 2 bases to trimming and J lost 3 bases, with 8 bases between them. Germline assignment: CDR1 KGHSH and CDR2 LQKENI. The CDR3 totals 13 residues. Study outcomes and limitations: It was a small share of clonotypes that appeared in both CD4 and CD8 compartments. Researchers cautioned that FACS-sorted repertoires could harbor abundant clonotypes contaminating from the bulk population. By day 5 rather than day 15, the secondary response had peaked, though it was weaker.

This clonotype was sampled from a man between 25 and 39 years old who received the YFV17D yellow fever vaccine. The chain couples TRBV18 to TRBJ2-7, with D possibly matching TRBD2 (5 bases). Sequences were derived from PBMCs, sampled 15 days after the yellow fever booster vaccination. The CDR3 DNA reads TGTGCCAGCTCACCAGAGCGGAACTACGAGCAGTACTTC. Translated, it gives CASSPERNYEQYF. Supplemented by reference TRBV18 and TRBJ2-7, the full variable domain reads NAGVMQNPRHLVRRRGQEARLRCSPMKGHSHVYWYRQLPEEGLKFMVYLQKENIIDESGMPKERFSAEFPKEGPSILRIQQVVRGDSAAYFCASSPERNYEQYFGPGTRLTVT.